This T cell receptor (beta chain) was observed in a study of blood T cells in healthy people across ages. Whole-study findings and limits: Those diversity estimates obtained from one million T cells were thought to be underestimates.

A second PCR of 7 to 11 cycles used a sample-barcoded 5' primer and a J-beta primer mix. Researchers report that a template-switch adaptor with 12 random nucleotides tagged each cDNA molecule. Each CDR3 protein gets one entry after TCRdb re-called the 5' RACE reads with MiXCR. Of hundreds of thousands of distinct CDR3 sequences listed, around 24% are singletons. The CDR3 contains 15 residues. The germline CDR1 and CDR2 sequences are LNHNV and YYDKDF (reference sequence). The V segment lost 5 bases and the J segment 2 bases; nucleotides outside the gene matches: 5. This clonotype came up a few times. Antigen unknown. This same sample was also part of a study on T cells of mothers and their children. As reported in that work: Each donor was one of three healthy Caucasian mothers or one of their six children. Biologically related mothers and children overlapped slightly more than unrelated pairs, a non-significant difference.

The sequenced sample was blood. The V call is TRBV15, the J call TRBJ2-5; 10 positions agree with TRBD1. This sequence originates from a boy under 18 in good health. The CDR3 is CATSAPGQGQETQYF. In DNA form, the CDR3 reads TGTGCCACCAGCGCCCCGGGACAGGGGCAAGAGACCCAGTACTTC.